The clone carrying this T cell receptor beta chain was seen once. Produced via immunoSEQ multiplex PCR; TCRdb's table is partial and in-frame only. The table shows several thousand clones, with less than 80% occurring only once. The entry originates in a study of tissue T cells after allogeneic stem cell transplantation. V lost 0 bases to trimming and J lost 8 bases, with 5 bases between them. CDR1 and CDR2 (germline): MNHEY, SMNVEV (reference sequence). The CDR3 sequence is 13 residues long. This chain connects TRBV27 to TRBJ1-6, with D unresolved. The source material was blood, sampled before transplantation. This receptor was identified in a man aged 35-69 years who later had graft-versus-host disease after an allogeneic stem cell transplant. CDR3 sequence: CASSLSRDSPLHF. The CDR3 DNA follows: TGTGCCAGCAGTTTATCTAGGGATTCACCCCTCCACTTT.